Listed below are T cell receptor beta chains from one sample, sequenced in a study of blood T cells in healthy people across ages. TCRdb analysed the 5' RACE reads with MiXCR anew, one entry per CDR3 protein. The table lists under 1,000,000 distinct CDR3 sequences, 30% to 45% of them singletons. The sequenced material came from blood. These receptors were taken from a man aged 18 to 30 in good health. CDR3s include the opening cysteine and the closing phenylalanine or tryptophan. D genes are given only for firm matches. For some rows the clone size is stated as once, few or many, or as a class when expanded; others skip it.

11	NA	TRBV24-1	TRBJ2-7	NA	CATSNGYEQYF	TGTGCCACCAGTAACGGTTACGAGCAGTACTTC
15	NA	TRBV6-2/TRBV6-3	TRBJ1-4	NA	CASSYSAGGGEKLFF	TGTGCCAGCAGTTACTCGGCCGGAGGCGGTGAAAAACTGTTTTTT
17	NA	TRBV13	TRBJ2-1	TRBD2	CASSASLAGSSYNEQFF	TGTGCCAGCAGCGCGTCCTTAGCGGGAAGCTCCTACAATGAGCAGTTCTTC
17	few	TRBV7-9	TRBJ2-4	TRBD2	CASSLAGLAENKNIQYF	TGTGCCAGCAGCTTAGCCGGACTAGCGGAGAATAAAAACATTCAGTACTTC
13	NA	TRBV25-1	TRBJ2-1	TRBD2	CASSVPGGYEQFF	TGTGCCAGCAGTGTACCCGGGGGGTATGAGCAGTTCTTC
14	NA	TRBV20-1	TRBJ2-7	TRBD1	CSARSGQGSDEQYF	TGCAGTGCTAGATCGGGACAGGGGTCCGACGAGCAGTACTTC
16	few	TRBV7-2	TRBJ2-3	TRBD2	CASSPGLAGTWDTQYF	TGTGCCAGCAGCCCAGGACTAGCGGGGACTTGGGATACGCAGTATTTT
13	NA	TRBV20-1	TRBJ2-7	TRBD1	CSAGRQGINEQYF	TGCAGTGCTGGGAGACAGGGGATAAACGAGCAGTACTTC
16	NA	TRBV4-1	TRBJ2-2	NA	CASSQETAANTGELFF	TGCGCCAGCAGCCAAGAAACAGCCGCGAACACCGGGGAGCTGTTTTTT
13	many	TRBV7-2	TRBJ2-3	NA	CASSPGAGDTQYF	TGTGCCAGCAGCCCTGGGGCGGGAGATACGCAGTATTTT
16	NA	TRBV20-1	TRBJ1-3	NA	CSARDLGQDTGNTIYF	TGCAGTGCTAGAGATTTGGGGCAAGATACTGGAAACACCATATATTTT
15	few	TRBV6-2/TRBV6-3	TRBJ1-5	TRBD1	CASSYSRQGHQPQHF	TGTGCCAGCAGTTACTCCCGACAGGGCCATCAGCCTCAGCATTTT
13	NA	TRBV7-2	TRBJ2-3	NA	CASIGRDTDTQYF	TGTGCCAGCATTGGCAGGGACACAGATACGCAGTATTTT
16	NA	TRBV5-5	TRBJ2-1	NA	CASSTNSLASYNEQFF	TGTGCCAGCAGCACCAACTCCCTAGCGTCCTACAATGAGCAGTTCTTC
18	NA	TRBV7-6	TRBJ2-3	TRBD1	CASSPTPPPQGAKDTQYF	TGTGCCAGCAGCCCCACCCCCCCTCCGCAGGGGGCTAAGGATACGCAGTATTTT
15	NA	TRBV3-1	TRBJ2-5	NA	CASSGWTDSQETQYF	TGTGCCAGCAGCGGATGGACGGACTCCCAAGAGACCCAGTACTTC
19	NA	TRBV4-3	TRBJ1-4	TRBD1	CASSQAGGGRLATNEKLFF	TGCGCCAGCAGCCAAGCCGGAGGGGGCAGACTCGCAACTAATGAAAAACTGTTTTTT
18	few	TRBV7-3	TRBJ1-2	TRBD1	CASSLRAPTGPFNYGYTF	TGTGCCAGCAGCTTAAGGGCCCCGACAGGGCCGTTTAACTATGGCTACACCTTC
16	NA	TRBV5-1	TRBJ2-3	TRBD2	CASSVGLASNTDTQYF	TGCGCCAGCAGCGTGGGACTAGCATCTAATACAGATACGCAGTATTTT
17	NA	TRBV4-1	TRBJ1-5	NA	CASSQGSSDKANQPQHF	TGCGCCAGCAGCCAAGGTTCTTCGGACAAGGCCAATCAGCCCCAGCATTTT
15	NA	TRBV6-2/TRBV6-3	TRBJ2-7	NA	CASSPPPITTYEQYF	TGTGCCAGCAGTCCGCCACCCATAACCACCTACGAGCAGTACTTC
15	few	TRBV14	TRBJ2-7	TRBD1	CASSQIRDRGSEQYF	TGTGCCAGCAGCCAGATCCGGGACAGGGGGTCCGAGCAGTACTTC
13	NA	TRBV5-1	TRBJ2-3	NA	CASRGGAADTQYF	TGCGCCAGCCGGGGCGGAGCAGCGGATACGCAGTATTTT
14	NA	TRBV7-3	TRBJ1-2	NA	CASSLDAGIYGYTF	TGTGCCAGCAGCTTAGACGCTGGAATCTACGGCTACACCTTC
15	NA	TRBV3-1	TRBJ1-6	NA	CASSQEETEYSPLHF	TGTGCCAGCAGCCAAGAGGAAACAGAGTATTCACCCCTCCACTTT
14	many	TRBV7-8	TRBJ1-2	NA	CASSIGGASYGYTF	TGTGCCAGCAGCATCGGGGGGGCTAGCTATGGCTACACCTTC